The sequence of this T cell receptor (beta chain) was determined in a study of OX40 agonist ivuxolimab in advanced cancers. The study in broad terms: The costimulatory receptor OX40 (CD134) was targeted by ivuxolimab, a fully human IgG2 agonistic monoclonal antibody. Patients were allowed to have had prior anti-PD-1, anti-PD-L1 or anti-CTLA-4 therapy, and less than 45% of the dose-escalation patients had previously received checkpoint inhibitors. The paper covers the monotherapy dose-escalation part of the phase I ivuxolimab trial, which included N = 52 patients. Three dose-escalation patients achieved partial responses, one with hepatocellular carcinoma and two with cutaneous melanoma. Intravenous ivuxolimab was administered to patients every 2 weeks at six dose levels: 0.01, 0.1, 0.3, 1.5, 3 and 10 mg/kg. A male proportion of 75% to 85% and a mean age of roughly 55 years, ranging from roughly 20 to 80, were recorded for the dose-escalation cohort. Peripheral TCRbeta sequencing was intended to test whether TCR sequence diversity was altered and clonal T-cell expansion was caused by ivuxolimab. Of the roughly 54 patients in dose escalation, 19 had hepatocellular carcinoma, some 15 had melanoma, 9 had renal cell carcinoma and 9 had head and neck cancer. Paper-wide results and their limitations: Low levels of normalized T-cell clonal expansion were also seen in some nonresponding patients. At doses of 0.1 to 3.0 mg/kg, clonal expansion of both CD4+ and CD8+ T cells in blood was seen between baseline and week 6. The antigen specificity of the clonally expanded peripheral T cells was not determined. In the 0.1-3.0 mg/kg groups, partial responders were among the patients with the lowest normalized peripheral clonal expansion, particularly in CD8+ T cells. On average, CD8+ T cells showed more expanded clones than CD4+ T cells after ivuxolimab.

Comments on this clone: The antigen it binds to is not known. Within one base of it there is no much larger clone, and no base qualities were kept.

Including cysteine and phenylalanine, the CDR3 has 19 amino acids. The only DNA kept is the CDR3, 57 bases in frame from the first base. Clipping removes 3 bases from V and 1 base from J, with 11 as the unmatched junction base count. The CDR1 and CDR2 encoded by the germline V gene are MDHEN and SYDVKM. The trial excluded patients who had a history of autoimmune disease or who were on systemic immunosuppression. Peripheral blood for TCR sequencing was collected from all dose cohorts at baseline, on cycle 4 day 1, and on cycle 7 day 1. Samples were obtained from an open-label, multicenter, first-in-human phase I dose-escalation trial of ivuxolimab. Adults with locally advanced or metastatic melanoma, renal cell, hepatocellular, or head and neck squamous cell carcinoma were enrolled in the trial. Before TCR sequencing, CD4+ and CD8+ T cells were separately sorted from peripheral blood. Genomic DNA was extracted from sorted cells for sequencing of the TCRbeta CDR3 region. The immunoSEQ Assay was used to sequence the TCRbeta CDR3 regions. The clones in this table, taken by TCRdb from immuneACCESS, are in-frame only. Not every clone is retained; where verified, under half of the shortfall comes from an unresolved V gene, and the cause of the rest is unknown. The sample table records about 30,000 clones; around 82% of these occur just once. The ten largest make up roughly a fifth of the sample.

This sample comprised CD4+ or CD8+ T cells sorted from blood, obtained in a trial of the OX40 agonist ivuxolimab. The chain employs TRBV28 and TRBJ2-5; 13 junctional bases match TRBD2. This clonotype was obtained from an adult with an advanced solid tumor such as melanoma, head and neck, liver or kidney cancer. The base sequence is TGTGCCAGCAGTTTGGTTGCAGGACTAGCGGGGGATTTCCAAGAGACCCAGTACTTC. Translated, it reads CASSLVAGLAGDFQETQYF.